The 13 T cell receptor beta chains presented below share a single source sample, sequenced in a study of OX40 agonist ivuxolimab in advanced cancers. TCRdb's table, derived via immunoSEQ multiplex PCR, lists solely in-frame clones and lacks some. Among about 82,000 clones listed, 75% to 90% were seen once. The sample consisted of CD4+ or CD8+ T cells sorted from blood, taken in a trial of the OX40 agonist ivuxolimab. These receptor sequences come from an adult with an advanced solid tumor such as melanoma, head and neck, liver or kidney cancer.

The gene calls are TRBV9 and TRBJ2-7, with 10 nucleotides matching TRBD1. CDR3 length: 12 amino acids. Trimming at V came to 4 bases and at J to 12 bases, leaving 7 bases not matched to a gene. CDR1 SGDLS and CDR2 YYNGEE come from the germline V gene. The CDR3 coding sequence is TGTGCCAGCAGCCCCGGGACAGGGGACGCGTACTTC. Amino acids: CASSPGTGDAYF.

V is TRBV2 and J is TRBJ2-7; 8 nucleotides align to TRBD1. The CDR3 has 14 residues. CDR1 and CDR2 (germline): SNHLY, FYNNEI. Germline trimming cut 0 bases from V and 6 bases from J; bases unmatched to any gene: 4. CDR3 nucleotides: TGTGCCAGCAGTGAAGCTATGGGACAGGCCGAGCAGTACTTC. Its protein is CASSEAMGQAEQYF.

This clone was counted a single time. The CDR3 DNA reads as TGTGCCAGCAGCTTAATTTCGGCCACCTACAATGAGCAGTTCTTC. Protein: CASSLISATYNEQFF. The rearrangement links TRBV7-3 to TRBJ2-1; unclear D gene. Between the trimmed V and J ends, which lost 1 base and 2 bases, there was a span of 9 bases. This CDR3 contains 15 residues. Germline V CDR1 and CDR2: SGHTA, FQGTGA.

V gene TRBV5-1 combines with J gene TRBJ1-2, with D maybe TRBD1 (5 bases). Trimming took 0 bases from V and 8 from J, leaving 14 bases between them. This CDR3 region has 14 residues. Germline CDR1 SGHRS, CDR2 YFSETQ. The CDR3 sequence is CASSLAFGQAGYTF. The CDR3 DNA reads TGCGCCAGCAGCTTGGCCTTTGGACAAGCCGGCTACACCTTC. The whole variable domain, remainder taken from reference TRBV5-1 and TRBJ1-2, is KAGVTQTPRYLIKTRGQQVTLSCSPISGHRSVSWYQQTPGQGLQFLFEYFSETQRNKGNFPGRFSGRQFSNSRSEMNVSTLELGDSALYLCASSLAFGQAGYTFGSGTRLTVV.

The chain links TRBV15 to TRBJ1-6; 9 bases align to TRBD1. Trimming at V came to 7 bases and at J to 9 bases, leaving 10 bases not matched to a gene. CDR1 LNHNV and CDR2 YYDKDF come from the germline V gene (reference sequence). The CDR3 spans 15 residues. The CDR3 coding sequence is TGTGCCACCAAGACAGGGGACAGGGATGGTTCACCCCTCCACTTT. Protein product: CATKTGDRDGSPLHF.

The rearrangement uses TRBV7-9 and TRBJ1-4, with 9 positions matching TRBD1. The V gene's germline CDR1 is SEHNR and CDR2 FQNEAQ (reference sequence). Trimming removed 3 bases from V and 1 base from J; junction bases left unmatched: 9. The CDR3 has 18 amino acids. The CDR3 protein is CASSFPGQGGLTNEKLFF. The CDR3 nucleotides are TGTGCCAGCAGCTTTCCGGGACAGGGTGGTTTAACTAATGAAAAACTGTTTTTT.

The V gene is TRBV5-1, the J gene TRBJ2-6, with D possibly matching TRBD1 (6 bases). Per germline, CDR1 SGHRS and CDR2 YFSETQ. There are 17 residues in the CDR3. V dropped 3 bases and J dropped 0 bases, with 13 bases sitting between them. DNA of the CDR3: TGCGCCAGCAGCTATGGACAGACCAGCTCTGGGGCCAACGTCCTGACTTTC. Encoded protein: CASSYGQTSSGANVLTF.

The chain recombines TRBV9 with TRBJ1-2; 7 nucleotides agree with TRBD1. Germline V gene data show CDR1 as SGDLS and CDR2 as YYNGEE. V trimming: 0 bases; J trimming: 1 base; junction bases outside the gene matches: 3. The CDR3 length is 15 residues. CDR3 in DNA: TGTGCCAGCAGCGTAGCACAGGGGTATAACTATGGCTACACCTTC. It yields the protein CASSVAQGYNYGYTF.

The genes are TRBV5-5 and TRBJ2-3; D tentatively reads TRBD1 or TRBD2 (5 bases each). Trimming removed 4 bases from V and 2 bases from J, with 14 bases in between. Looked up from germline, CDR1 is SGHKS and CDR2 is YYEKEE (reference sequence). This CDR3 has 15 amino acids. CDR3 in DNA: TGTGCCAGCAGCGACCCGGGACGCCACACAGATACGCAGTATTTT. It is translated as CASSDPGRHTDTQYF.

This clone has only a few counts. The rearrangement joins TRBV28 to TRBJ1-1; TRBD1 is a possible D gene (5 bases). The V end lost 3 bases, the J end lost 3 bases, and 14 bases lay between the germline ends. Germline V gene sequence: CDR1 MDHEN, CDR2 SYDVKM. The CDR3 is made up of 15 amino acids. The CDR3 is CASSFVMRGHTEAFF. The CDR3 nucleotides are TGTGCCAGCAGTTTCGTGATGAGGGGCCACACTGAAGCTTTCTTT.

The CDR3 coding sequence is TGTGCCAGCTCACCCACAGCAAGCTCCTATAATTCACCCCTCCACTTT. This gives the protein CASSPTASSYNSPLHF. The chain links TRBV18 to TRBJ1-6; D ambiguous. Germline V gene data show CDR1 as KGHSH and CDR2 as LQKENI. The CDR3 has 16 residues. V lost 3 bases and J 0 bases, leaving 9 bases between the germline ends.

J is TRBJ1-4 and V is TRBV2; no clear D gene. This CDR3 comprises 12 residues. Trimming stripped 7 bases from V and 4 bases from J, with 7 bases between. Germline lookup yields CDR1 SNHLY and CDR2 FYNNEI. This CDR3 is CASKENNEKLFF. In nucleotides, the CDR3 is TGTGCCAGCAAGGAAAATAATGAAAAACTGTTTTTT.

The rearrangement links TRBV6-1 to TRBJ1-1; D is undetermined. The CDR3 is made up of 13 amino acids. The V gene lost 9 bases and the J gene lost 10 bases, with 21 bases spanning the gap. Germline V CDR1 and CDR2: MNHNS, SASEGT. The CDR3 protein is CASRLGGRAGAFF. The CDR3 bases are TGTGCCAGTAGGCTCGGAGGCCGGGCGGGAGCTTTCTTT.